These T cell receptor beta chains were read from a single sample in a study of technical replicates of blood from a handful of donors. Clones were sequenced by immunoSEQ multiplex PCR, and TCRdb holds only the in-frame ones, with some missing. Counted here are around 71,000 clones, around 90% occurring once; the ten biggest clones make up 0.41%. The sequencing sample was made of T cells isolated from PBMCs. The receptor set was obtained from a human donor in good health. Each CDR3 is given with its conserved first and last residue. D genes are given only for firm matches. Not all rows give a size; the values are once, few, many and, for expanded clones, a class.

>-|TRBV27|TRBJ2-7|-
TGTGCCAGCAGTTTCGGTTACGAGCAGTACTTC
CASSFGYEQYF
>-|TRBV6-5|TRBJ1-1|-
TGTGCCAGCAGTTCGCAGGGCACTGAAGCTTTCTTT
CASSSQGTEAFF
>-|TRBV25-1|TRBJ2-1|-
TGTGCCAGCAGTGAAGGCGCCCGGGTAGGTAGCTCCTACAATGAGCAGTTCTTC
CASSEGARVGSSYNEQFF
>-|TRBV4-2|TRBJ2-7|-
TGTGCCAGCAGCCAAGATTTGTCGACAGAGAACTACGAGCAGTACTTC
CASSQDLSTENYEQYF
>-|TRBV30|TRBJ2-7|-
TGTGCCTGGACCAAAAGAAGGACAATGACCTACGAGCAGTACTTC
CAWTKRRTMTYEQYF
>-|TRBV27|TRBJ2-7|-
TGTGCCAGCAGGGACCTACAACAGGGGGGGTACTACGAGCAGTACTTC
CASRDLQQGGYYEQYF
>-|TRBV6-4|TRBJ1-5|-
TGTGCCAGCAGCAATCAGGATGGCAATCAGCCCCAGCATTTT
CASSNQDGNQPQHF
>-|TRBV5-1|TRBJ2-7|-
TGCGCCAGCAGCTTGTTGCAGGGAGGCTACGAGCAGTACTTC
CASSLLQGGYEQYF
>-|TRBV28|TRBJ1-2|-
TGTGCCAGCACCTCTCAGGGGCCCCATGGGCATGGCTACACCTTC
CASTSQGPHGHGYTF
>few|TRBV6-6|TRBJ1-1|-
TGTGCCAGCAGTTTCCAGACAGAAAACACTGAAGCTTTCTTT
CASSFQTENTEAFF
>-|TRBV19|TRBJ2-6|-
TGTGCCAGTAGTGGCCCGGGGGCTGGGGCCAACGTCCTGACTTTC
CASSGPGAGANVLTF
>-|TRBV9|TRBJ2-2|-
TGTGCCAGCAGCGTAGCCCTCAGGGAAACCGGGGAGCTGTTTTTT
CASSVALRETGELFF
>-|TRBV7-9|TRBJ2-3|-
TGTGCCAGCAGCTTTGGGGCCGGGGATACGCAGTATTTT
CASSFGAGDTQYF
>few|TRBV2|TRBJ1-2|TRBD1
TGTGCCAGCAGAGCGTGGGACAGATTCGGCTACACCTTC
CASRAWDRFGYTF
>-|TRBV5-4|TRBJ2-7|-
TGTGCCAGCAGCTTGGGGTCAGGCTACGAGCAGTACTTC
CASSLGSGYEQYF
>-|TRBV11-2|TRBJ1-3|TRBD1
TGTGCCAGCAGCTTAGCTGGCAGGGGGAACACCATATATTTT
CASSLAGRGNTIYF
>-|TRBV5-4|TRBJ2-2|TRBD2
TGTGCCAGCAGCCTGGGTGGCGGGAGGAACACCGGGGAGCTGTTTTTT
CASSLGGGRNTGELFF
>once|TRBV7-3|TRBJ2-1|TRBD2
TGTGCCAGCAGCTGGACTAGCGGGAGCTCCTACAATGAGCAGTTCTTC
CASSWTSGSSYNEQFF
>-|TRBV5-4|TRBJ1-4|-
TGTGCCAGTCAACGCGGCTCAGCAACTAATGAAAAACTGTTTTTT
CASQRGSATNEKLFF
>-|TRBV2|TRBJ2-1|-
TGTGCCAGCAATAGCGGTTACTTAAACTACAATGAGCAGTTCTTC
CASNSGYLNYNEQFF
>-|TRBV9|TRBJ2-1|TRBD2
TGTGCCAGCACCTCTAGCGGGGGGATCCAGGGGAATGAGCAGTTCTTC
CASTSSGGIQGNEQFF
>-|TRBV7-8|TRBJ2-7|TRBD1
TGTGCCAGCAGCTATCCGGGACAGGGCTACGAGCAGTACTTC
CASSYPGQGYEQYF
>-|TRBV2|TRBJ1-4|-
TGTGCCAGCAGTGACGGGGAGGAGGGAAAACTGTTTTTT
CASSDGEEGKLFF
>-|TRBV7-9|TRBJ2-7|TRBD2
TGTGCCAGCAGCATCGGACTAGCGAGACACTACGAGCAGTACTTC
CASSIGLARHYEQYF
>-|TRBV4-1|TRBJ1-4|-
TGCGCCAGCAGCCAAGTAGCGGAAAAACTGTTTTTT
CASSQVAEKLFF
>-|TRBV25-1|TRBJ1-1|-
TGTGCCAGCTCCTCGGGTGAAGCTTTCTTT
CASSSGEAFF
>-|TRBV5-4|TRBJ2-7|-
TGTGCCAGCAGCCCAACTCCGTTACTCGAGCAGTACTTC
CASSPTPLLEQYF
>-|TRBV7-6|TRBJ1-5|TRBD1
TGTGCCAGCAGCCCCTGGACAGGGGAGGGTGATCAGCCCCAGCATTTT
CASSPWTGEGDQPQHF
>-|TRBV7-9|TRBJ2-7|TRBD2
TGTGCCAGCATAGGGACTAGCGGGAGGACGATCTACGAGCAGTACTTC
CASIGTSGRTIYEQYF
>-|TRBV6-5|TRBJ2-1|TRBD2
TGTGCCAGCAGTTACGGGACTAGAAATGAGCAGTTCTTC
CASSYGTRNEQFF
>-|TRBV11-3|TRBJ2-3|-
TGTGCCAGCAGCCTGGAGGTGGATACGCAGTATTTT
CASSLEVDTQYF
>-|TRBV5-1|TRBJ2-7|-
TGCGCCAGAAAGGGGGGGCTGGGTACGTACTTC
CARKGGLGTYF
>-|TRBV10-3|TRBJ2-2|TRBD1
TGTGCCATCCGGGCTTGGGAACAGGGGGCCACCGGGGAGCTGTTTTTT
CAIRAWEQGATGELFF
>-|TRBV9|TRBJ2-7|TRBD2
TGTGCCAGCAGCGTAGCAGCGGGAGCCTACGAGCAGTACTTC
CASSVAAGAYEQYF
>-|TRBV6-5|TRBJ1-1|-
TGTGCCAGCCAAGACAGGCCTATGAACACTGAAGCTTTCTTT
CASQDRPMNTEAFF
>-|TRBV30|TRBJ1-3|-
TGTGCATGGACTACAGGCATTTCTGGAAACACCATATATTTT
CAWTTGISGNTIYF
>-|TRBV9|TRBJ2-1|TRBD2
TGTGCCAGCAGCGTTAGCGGGAGTTACAATGAGCAGTTCTTC
CASSVSGSYNEQFF
>-|TRBV4-2|TRBJ2-7|TRBD2
TGTGCCAGCAGCCAAGGACTAGCGGGAAGCTACGAGCAGTACTTC
CASSQGLAGSYEQYF
>-|TRBV27|TRBJ2-7|TRBD2
TGTGCCAGCAGTCCGACCCAACTTCTAGCGGGAGAATACGAGCAGTACTTC
CASSPTQLLAGEYEQYF
>-|TRBV5-1|TRBJ1-1|-
TGCGCCAGCAGCTTAACAGCGAACACTGAAGCTTTCTTT
CASSLTANTEAFF
>-|TRBV19|TRBJ2-2|TRBD2
TGTGCCAGTTTGGGGCGGGGACTAGCGATTCCTGCCTTTTACACCGGGGAGCTGTTTTTT
CASLGRGLAIPAFYTGELFF
>-|TRBV11-3|TRBJ2-2|-
TGTGCCAGCAGTAAATACGACACCGACGCCGGGGAGCTGTTTTTT
CASSKYDTDAGELFF
>-|TRBV29-1|TRBJ2-1|TRBD2
TGCAGCGTTACTGGCGGGAGTGACCTCTACAATGAGCAGTTCTTC
CSVTGGSDLYNEQFF
>-|TRBV2|TRBJ2-1|-
TGTGCCAGCATAGCCGTTCACAATGAGCAGTTCTTC
CASIAVHNEQFF
>-|TRBV6-6|TRBJ2-1|-
TGTGCCAGCAGTTACATTAGTACGAATGAGCAGTTCTTC
CASSYISTNEQFF